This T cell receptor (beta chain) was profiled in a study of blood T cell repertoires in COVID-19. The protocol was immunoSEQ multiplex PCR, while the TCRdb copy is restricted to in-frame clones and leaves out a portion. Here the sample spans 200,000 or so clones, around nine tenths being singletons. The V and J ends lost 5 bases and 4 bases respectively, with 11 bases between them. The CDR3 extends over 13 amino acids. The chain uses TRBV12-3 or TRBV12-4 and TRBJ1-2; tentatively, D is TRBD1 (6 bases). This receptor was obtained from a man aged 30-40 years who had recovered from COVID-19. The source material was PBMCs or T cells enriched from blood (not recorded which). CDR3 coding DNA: TGTGCCAGCAGTCAAGACAGGTCCTATGGCTACACCTTC. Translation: CASSQDRSYGYTF.